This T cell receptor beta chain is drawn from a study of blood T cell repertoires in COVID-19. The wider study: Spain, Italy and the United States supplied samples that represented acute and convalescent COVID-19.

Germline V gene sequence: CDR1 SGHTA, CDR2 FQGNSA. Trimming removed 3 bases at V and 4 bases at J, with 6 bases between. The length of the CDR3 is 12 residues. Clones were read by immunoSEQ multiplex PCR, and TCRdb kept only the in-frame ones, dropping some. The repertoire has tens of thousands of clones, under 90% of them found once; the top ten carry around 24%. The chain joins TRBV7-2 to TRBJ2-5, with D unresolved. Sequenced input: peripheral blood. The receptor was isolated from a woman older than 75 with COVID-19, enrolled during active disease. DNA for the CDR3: TGTGCCAGCAGCTTCTACGGAGAGACCCAGTACTTC. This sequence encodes CASSFYGETQYF.